These T cell receptor beta chains were read from a single sample in a study of blood T cells in healthy people across ages. TCRdb reanalysed the 5' RACE reads using MiXCR and keeps one entry per CDR3 protein. The sample shows 1.4 million or so distinct CDR3 sequences, under 55% of them seen only once. Sequencing used blood. The receptors were gathered from a woman aged 18-29 years in good health. The CDR3 runs from the conserved cysteine through the conserved F or W. D genes are given only for firm matches. Not every row has a clone size; where given, it reads once, few, many or a size class.

v_call: TRBV6-2/TRBV6-3; clone_size: -; d_call: TRBD1; j_call: TRBJ2-3; cdr3_aa: CASDETGGLADTQYF; cdr3_nt: TGTGCCAGCGACGAGACAGGGGGCCTTGCAGATACGCAGTATTTT
v_call: TRBV29-1; clone_size: -; d_call: TRBD1; j_call: TRBJ2-7; cdr3_aa: CSVGRDRGTYEQYF; cdr3_nt: TGCAGCGTTGGAAGGGACAGGGGAACCTACGAGCAGTACTTC
v_call: TRBV20-1; clone_size: -; d_call: -; j_call: TRBJ1-5; cdr3_aa: CSARVGEGSNQPQHF; cdr3_nt: TGCAGTGCTAGAGTAGGGGAAGGAAGCAATCAGCCCCAGCATTTT
v_call: TRBV21-1; clone_size: -; d_call: -; j_call: TRBJ2-1; cdr3_aa: CASSRQGRNEQFF; cdr3_nt: TGTGCCAGCAGTAGACAGGGACGCAACGAGCAGTTCTTC
v_call: TRBV20-1; clone_size: -; d_call: -; j_call: TRBJ2-7; cdr3_aa: CSARDWGYGYPEQYF; cdr3_nt: TGCAGTGCTAGAGATTGGGGGTATGGGTATCCCGAGCAGTACTTC
v_call: TRBV5-8; clone_size: -; d_call: TRBD2; j_call: TRBJ2-1; cdr3_aa: CASSFRGTSGNEQFF; cdr3_nt: TGTGCCAGCAGCTTTCGCGGGACTAGCGGTAATGAGCAGTTCTTC
v_call: TRBV12-3/TRBV12-4; clone_size: few; d_call: -; j_call: TRBJ2-1; cdr3_aa: CASSKSSYNEQFF; cdr3_nt: TGTGCCAGCAGCAAAAGCTCCTACAATGAGCAGTTCTTC
v_call: TRBV27; clone_size: -; d_call: TRBD2; j_call: TRBJ2-1; cdr3_aa: CASSLSLAGVGGEQFF; cdr3_nt: TGTGCCAGCAGTTTAAGTCTAGCGGGAGTTGGGGGTGAGCAGTTCTTC
v_call: TRBV7-2; clone_size: -; d_call: -; j_call: TRBJ2-7; cdr3_aa: CASSDMPSAYEQYF; cdr3_nt: TGTGCCAGCAGCGATATGCCCTCGGCCTACGAGCAGTACTTC
v_call: TRBV5-1; clone_size: -; d_call: -; j_call: TRBJ2-1; cdr3_aa: CASSHQGEGSYNEQFF; cdr3_nt: TGCGCCAGCAGCCATCAGGGAGAGGGCTCCTACAATGAGCAGTTCTTC
v_call: TRBV10-3; clone_size: -; d_call: -; j_call: TRBJ2-1; cdr3_aa: CAISEFASHNEQFF; cdr3_nt: TGTGCCATCAGTGAATTTGCGTCCCACAATGAGCAGTTCTTC
v_call: TRBV7-3; clone_size: -; d_call: -; j_call: TRBJ2-3; cdr3_aa: CASSPGPFTDTRYF; cdr3_nt: TGTGCCAGCAGCCCGGGACCATTCACAGATACGCGGTATTTT
v_call: TRBV12-3/TRBV12-4; clone_size: -; d_call: -; j_call: TRBJ2-3; cdr3_aa: CAGSRTVSTDTQYF; cdr3_nt: TGTGCCGGCAGCCGGACAGTCAGCACAGATACGCAGTATTTT
v_call: TRBV7-2; clone_size: few; d_call: -; j_call: TRBJ2-1; cdr3_aa: CASSLLATSEQFF; cdr3_nt: TGTGCCAGCAGCTTACTGGCGACCAGTGAGCAGTTCTTC
v_call: TRBV20-1; clone_size: -; d_call: TRBD1; j_call: TRBJ1-4; cdr3_aa: CSATTGNEKLFF; cdr3_nt: TGCAGTGCCACGACAGGGAACGAAAAACTGTTTTTT
v_call: TRBV29-1; clone_size: few; d_call: -; j_call: TRBJ2-3; cdr3_aa: CSVVGGTQYF; cdr3_nt: TGCAGCGTTGTGGGTGGTACGCAGTATTTT
v_call: TRBV20-1; clone_size: -; d_call: TRBD2; j_call: TRBJ2-7; cdr3_aa: CSATRAAGGLYEQYF; cdr3_nt: TGCAGTGCTACCAGGGCAGCGGGGGGGCTATACGAGCAGTACTTC
v_call: TRBV5-1; clone_size: -; d_call: -; j_call: TRBJ1-1; cdr3_aa: CASSWDISTEAFF; cdr3_nt: TGCGCCAGCAGCTGGGACATCTCCACTGAAGCTTTCTTT
v_call: TRBV10-3; clone_size: -; d_call: TRBD1; j_call: TRBJ1-5; cdr3_aa: CAIGTGDPGQPQHF; cdr3_nt: TGTGCCATCGGGACAGGGGATCCGGGTCAGCCCCAGCATTTT
v_call: TRBV12-3/TRBV12-4; clone_size: -; d_call: -; j_call: TRBJ2-5; cdr3_aa: CASSSYRERETQYF; cdr3_nt: TGTGCCAGCAGTTCGTACAGGGAAAGAGAGACCCAGTACTTC
v_call: TRBV6-5; clone_size: -; d_call: -; j_call: TRBJ2-1; cdr3_aa: CASSLTTGEQFF; cdr3_nt: TGTGCCAGCAGTCTCACCACGGGTGAGCAGTTCTTC
v_call: TRBV15; clone_size: few; d_call: -; j_call: TRBJ1-1; cdr3_aa: CATSRDVRANTEAFF; cdr3_nt: TGTGCCACCAGCAGAGATGTTAGAGCGAACACTGAAGCTTTCTTT
v_call: TRBV29-1; clone_size: -; d_call: TRBD2; j_call: TRBJ2-5; cdr3_aa: CSVGTSGSVNEQYF; cdr3_nt: TGCAGCGTTGGGACTAGCGGGAGTGTAAATGAGCAGTACTTC
v_call: TRBV12-3/TRBV12-4; clone_size: -; d_call: -; j_call: TRBJ1-3; cdr3_aa: CASSSESVGVSSGNTIYF; cdr3_nt: TGTGCCAGCAGTTCCGAGTCAGTCGGGGTCTCCTCTGGAAACACCATATATTTT
v_call: TRBV6-5; clone_size: -; d_call: TRBD1; j_call: TRBJ1-2; cdr3_aa: CASSYSGQGTYGYTF; cdr3_nt: TGTGCCAGCAGTTACTCTGGACAGGGAACCTATGGCTACACCTTC
v_call: TRBV3-1; clone_size: -; d_call: TRBD1; j_call: TRBJ1-1; cdr3_aa: CASQTGEDLNTEAFF; cdr3_nt: TGTGCCAGCCAGACAGGGGAAGACCTCAACACTGAAGCTTTCTTT
v_call: TRBV7-2; clone_size: -; d_call: -; j_call: TRBJ2-5; cdr3_aa: CASSSGVKYNEQYF; cdr3_nt: TGTGCCAGCAGCTCAGGCGTGAAATACAATGAGCAGTACTTC
v_call: TRBV7-2; clone_size: -; d_call: -; j_call: TRBJ1-2; cdr3_aa: CASSLAPLSSYGYTF; cdr3_nt: TGTGCCAGCAGCTTAGCTCCCTTATCATCCTATGGCTACACCTTC
v_call: TRBV10-2; clone_size: few; d_call: -; j_call: TRBJ2-1; cdr3_aa: CASSEPTPNEQFF; cdr3_nt: TGCGCCAGCAGTGAGCCGACACCCAATGAGCAGTTCTTC
v_call: TRBV20-1; clone_size: -; d_call: -; j_call: TRBJ1-2; cdr3_aa: CSARVTGWDGYTF; cdr3_nt: TGCAGTGCTAGAGTAACAGGGTGGGATGGCTACACCTTC
v_call: TRBV20-1; clone_size: -; d_call: TRBD1; j_call: TRBJ2-7; cdr3_aa: CSATGQGRYEQYF; cdr3_nt: TGCAGTGCTACCGGACAGGGGAGGTACGAGCAGTACTTC
v_call: TRBV6-2/TRBV6-3; clone_size: -; d_call: -; j_call: TRBJ2-5; cdr3_aa: CASSARRTDQETQYF; cdr3_nt: TGTGCCAGCAGTGCTCGTAGGACAGACCAAGAGACCCAGTACTTC